The present entry profiles one TCR beta chain with its context. Its specificity is not known. These data originate in a study of T-cell memory formation after mild COVID-19. General observations from the study: CD4+ clones that contracted lay mainly in CM and EM; CD8+ ones lay in EMRA.

TCRdb itself ran the 5' RACE reads through MiXCR, one entry per CDR3 protein. The sample records about 350,000 distinct CDR3 sequences, 28% being singletons. The germline V gene encodes CDR1 SGHRS and CDR2 YFSETQ. The CDR3 runs 15 residues. The trim removed 3 bases at V and 7 bases at J, leaving 10 bases unmatched. J is TRBJ2-1 and V is TRBV5-1; 7 bases align to TRBD1. This sequence originates from an adult woman who had mild COVID-19 (a few samples of this study predate the infection). Cell type and time point are not known. Sequenced sample: PBMCs or a T cell subset sorted from them (not recorded which). This CDR3 reads CASSWGQIQWNEQFF. The CDR3 DNA reads as TGCGCCAGCAGCTGGGGACAGATCCAATGGAATGAGCAGTTCTTC.